The clone carrying this T cell receptor beta chain was seen at least ten times. Antigen unknown. V dropped 7 bases and J dropped 4; count of bases not matched to a gene: 12. In germline, CDR1 is MNHEY, CDR2 SMNVEV (reference sequence). This CDR3 spans 16 amino acids. Quantitative 5'-RACE with molecular barcodes was used to make the TCR beta libraries. MiXCR, run by TCRdb on the 5' RACE reads, gives a single entry per CDR3 protein. The sample has roughly 300,000 distinct CDR3 sequences, under 8.5% seen once. These data come from a study of CD8 T cells in ankylosing spondylitis. Points from the study as a whole: Apparently characteristic of ankylosing spondylitis blood was a TCR beta motif (fewer than ten highly homologous variants). Relatively rare in peripheral blood, disease-linked clones were also CD8+. Disease-linked clones reportedly showed significant enrichment in matched ankylosing spondylitis synovial fluid. Several of the motif variants were reported before in synovial fluid and blood from reactive arthritis.

The V gene is TRBV27, the J gene TRBJ2-2; 7 bases align to TRBD2. The origin of this receptor is a male donor with ankylosing spondylitis. Specimen: blood, either unsorted or a sorted T cell fraction (not recorded which). The CDR3 region is CASKNREVEVTGELFF. The CDR3 bases are TGTGCCAGCAAAAATCGGGAGGTTGAGGTCACCGGGGAGCTGTTTTTT.